These 10 T cell receptor beta chains originate from one sample sequenced in a study of blood T cell repertoires in COVID-19. Some clones are missing from TCRdb's copy, which holds only in-frame ones; the method was immunoSEQ multiplex PCR. The sample has some 350,000 clones; about 89% are singletons. Sequencing was performed on PBMCs or T cells enriched from blood (not recorded which). These receptors came from a woman in her thirties who had recovered from COVID-19.

Comments on this clone: A read error is likely here: a far larger clone is one base away. Other nucleotide sequences in the sample specify the same CDR3. The rearrangement links TRBV5-1 to TRBJ2-7, with D perhaps matching TRBD1 (5 bases). This CDR3 has 12 residues. The germline CDR1 and CDR2 sequences are SGHRS and YFSETQ. V was trimmed by 3 bases and J by 3 bases, leaving 7 bases between them. This chain's CDR3 is CASSSQGYEQYF. CDR3 nucleotide sequence: TGCGCCAGCAGCTCCCAGGGCTACGAGCAGTACTTC.

The V and J genes are TRBV28 and TRBJ2-7, with D perhaps TRBD2 (6 bases). Germline V gives CDR1 MDHEN, CDR2 SYDVKM. CDR3 length equals 15 residues. V gave up 5 bases and J gave up 3 bases, with 17 bases separating them. The CDR3 is CASSKGGVEVYEQYF. Here the CDR3 DNA reads TGTGCCAGCAGTAAAGGAGGGGTAGAAGTCTACGAGCAGTACTTC.

The V and J genes are TRBV27 and TRBJ2-2, with D perhaps matching TRBD1 (6 bases). The CDR3 spans 16 residues. The germline gives CDR1 MNHEY, CDR2 SMNVEV (reference sequence). Trimming took off 11 bases at V and 3 bases at J, with 22 bases between the two ends. CDR3 in amino acids: CAGNLLWGQDTGELFF. CDR3 nucleotide sequence: TGTGCCGGCAACCTTCTTTGGGGGCAGGACACCGGGGAGCTGTTTTTT.

This chain joins TRBV4-3 and TRBJ1-3; 8 nucleotides match TRBD1. This CDR3 comprises 18 residues. With 0 bases clipped from V and 0 bases from J, the junction kept 7 bases outside the gene matches. Per germline, CDR1 LGHNA and CDR2 YSLEER. In DNA, the CDR3 is TGCGCCAGCAGCCAAGACGGGCAGGGGGCCAGCTCTGGAAACACCATATATTTT. Translated, it gives CASSQDGQGASSGNTIYF.

The chain uses TRBV10-3 and TRBJ2-1, with 9 bases matching TRBD1. With 4 bases clipped from V and 6 bases from J, the junction kept 7 bases outside the gene matches. The CDR3 is 15 amino acids. Germline V gene lookup returns CDR1 ENHRY and CDR2 SYGVKD. Here the CDR3 reads CAISAGTGNGNEQFF. Written as DNA, the CDR3 is TGTGCCATCAGTGCTGGGACAGGGAATGGCAATGAGCAGTTCTTC.

This chain connects TRBV12-3 or TRBV12-4 to TRBJ1-1; no definite D call. CDR3 length equals 11 residues. Between the trimmed V and J ends, which lost 3 bases and 5 bases, there was a span of 4 bases. CDR3 bases: TGTGCCAGCAGTTTTATGACTGAAGCTTTCTTT. Translated: CASSFMTEAFF.

The chain is built from TRBV2 and TRBJ1-1; D not certain. The length of the CDR3 is 13 residues. The V end was cut by 6 bases, the J end by 5 bases, with 13 bases between. Looked up from germline, CDR1 is SNHLY and CDR2 is FYNNEI. CDR3 DNA sequence: TGTGCCAGCAGCCTAGCGGGGAGGACTGAAGCTTTCTTT. Amino acids: CASSLAGRTEAFF.

The rearrangement uses TRBV9 and TRBJ1-2; tentatively, D is TRBD1 (5 bases). Germline values: CDR1 SGDLS, CDR2 YYNGEE. This CDR3 contains 15 residues. Between the trimmed V and J ends, which lost 1 base and 7 bases, there was a span of 17 bases. Here the CDR3 reads CASSVSRAGPSGYTF. CDR3 in DNA: TGTGCCAGCAGCGTAAGCAGGGCCGGCCCTAGTGGCTACACCTTC.

The V call is TRBV28, the J call TRBJ2-7; possibly TRBD1 for D (5 bases). Germline V gene data show CDR1 as MDHEN and CDR2 as SYDVKM. Between the trimmed V and J ends, which lost 2 bases and 6 bases, there was a span of 8 bases. This CDR3 has 12 residues. The CDR3, as DNA: TGTGCCAGCAGTTTACGGACACTCGAGCAGTACTTC. It yields the protein CASSLRTLEQYF.

This chain connects TRBV4-2 to TRBJ1-1; 8 bases fit TRBD1. V shed 1 base, J shed 0 bases, and the junction held 16 bases outside the gene matches. The CDR3 runs to 20 residues. Germline V gene sequence: CDR1 LGHNA, CDR2 YNFKEQ. CDR3 nucleotides: TGTGCCAGCAGCCAAGCCCCTACGACAGGGGATTTTTACATGAACACTGAAGCTTTCTTT. Translating gives CASSQAPTTGDFYMNTEAFF.